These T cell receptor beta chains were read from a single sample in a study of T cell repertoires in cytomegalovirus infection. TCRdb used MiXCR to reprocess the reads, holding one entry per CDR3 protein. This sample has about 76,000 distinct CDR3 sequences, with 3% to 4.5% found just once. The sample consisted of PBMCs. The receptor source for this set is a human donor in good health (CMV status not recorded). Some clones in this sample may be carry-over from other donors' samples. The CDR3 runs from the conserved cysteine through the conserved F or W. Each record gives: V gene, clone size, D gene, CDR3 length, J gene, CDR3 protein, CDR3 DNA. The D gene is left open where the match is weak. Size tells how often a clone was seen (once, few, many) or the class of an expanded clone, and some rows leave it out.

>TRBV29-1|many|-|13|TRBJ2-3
CSVPQLNTDTQYF
TGCAGCGTTCCCCAGCTAAACACAGATACGCAGTATTTT
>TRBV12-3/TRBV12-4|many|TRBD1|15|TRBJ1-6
CASSPRQGTNSPLHF
TGTGCCAGCAGCCCCAGACAGGGGACTAATTCACCCCTCCACTTT
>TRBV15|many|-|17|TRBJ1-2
CATSREGGGTFNYGYTF
TGTGCCACCAGCAGAGAGGGTGGGGGAACTTTCAACTATGGCTACACCTTC
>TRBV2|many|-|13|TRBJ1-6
CASLRVNNSPLHF
TGTGCCAGCCTGAGGGTCAATAATTCACCCCTCCACTTT
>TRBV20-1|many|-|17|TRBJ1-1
CSARDASPWVVHTEAFF
TGCAGTGCTAGAGATGCCAGTCCCTGGGTTGTGCACACTGAAGCTTTCTTT
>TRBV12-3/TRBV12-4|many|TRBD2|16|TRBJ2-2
CASSFGGGANTGELFF
TGTGCCAGCAGTTTCGGCGGGGGGGCGAACACCGGGGAGCTGTTTTTT
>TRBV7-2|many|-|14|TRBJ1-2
CASSLGRRNYGYTF
TGTGCCAGCAGCTTGGGACGGAGAAACTATGGCTACACCTTC
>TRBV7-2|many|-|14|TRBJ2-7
CASSVGTVAYEQYF
TGTGCCAGCAGCGTGGGGACGGTGGCCTACGAGCAGTACTTC
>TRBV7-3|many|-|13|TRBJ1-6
CASSLREGSPLHF
TGTGCCAGCAGCTTAAGAGAGGGGTCACCCCTCCACTTT
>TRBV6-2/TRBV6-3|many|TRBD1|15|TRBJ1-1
CASSSVTGRMTEAFF
TGTGCCAGCAGTTCGGTGACAGGGAGAATGACTGAAGCTTTCTTT
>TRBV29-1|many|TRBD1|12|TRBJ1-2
CSGQGLRDGYTF
TGCAGCGGACAGGGGTTAAGGGATGGCTACACCTTC
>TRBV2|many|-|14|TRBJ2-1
CASSAEAGDNEQFF
TGTGCCAGCAGTGCTGAGGCAGGGGACAATGAGCAGTTCTTC
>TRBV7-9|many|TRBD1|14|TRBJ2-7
CASSLFGTGDEQYF
TGTGCCAGCAGCTTATTCGGGACAGGGGACGAGCAGTACTTC
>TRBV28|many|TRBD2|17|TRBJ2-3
CASSSPGTSGGRDTQYF
TGTGCCAGCAGCTCACCGGGGACTAGCGGGGGGCGGGATACGCAGTATTTT
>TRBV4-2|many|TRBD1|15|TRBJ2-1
CASSLPGQGSDEQFF
TGTGCCAGCAGCCTGCCGGGACAGGGGTCCGATGAGCAGTTCTTC
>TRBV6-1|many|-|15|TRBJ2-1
CASSDTDSPYNEQFF
TGTGCCAGCAGTGATACGGACAGCCCTTACAATGAGCAGTTCTTC
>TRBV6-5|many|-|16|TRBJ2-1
CASSYVPMSSYNEQFF
TGTGCCAGCAGTTACGTCCCCATGAGCTCCTACAATGAGCAGTTCTTC
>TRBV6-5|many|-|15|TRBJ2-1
CASRLGGGAYNEQFF
TGTGCCAGCAGACTTGGAGGGGGGGCGTACAATGAGCAGTTCTTC
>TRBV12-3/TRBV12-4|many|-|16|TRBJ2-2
CASRKTGTANTGELFF
TGTGCCAGCAGGAAAACCGGGACCGCGAACACCGGGGAGCTGTTTTTT
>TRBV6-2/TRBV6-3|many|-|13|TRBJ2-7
CASSINLAYEQYF
TGTGCCAGCAGTATCAATTTGGCTTACGAGCAGTACTTC
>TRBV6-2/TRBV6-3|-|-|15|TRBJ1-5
CASSYSTAKIEPQHF
TGTGCCAGCAGTTACTCGACCGCGAAAATAGAGCCCCAGCATTTT
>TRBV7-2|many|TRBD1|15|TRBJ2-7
CASSLQVGQGYEQYF
TGTGCCAGCAGCTTACAAGTGGGACAGGGCTACGAGCAGTACTTC
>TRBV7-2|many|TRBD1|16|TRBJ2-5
CASSLIRTGGKETQYF
TGTGCCAGCAGCTTAATAAGGACAGGGGGCAAAGAGACCCAGTACTTC
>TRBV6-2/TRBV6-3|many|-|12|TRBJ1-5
CASNRPNQPQHF
TGTGCCAGCAACAGGCCAAATCAGCCCCAGCATTTT
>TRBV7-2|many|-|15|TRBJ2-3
CASSLSGGAEDTQYF
TGTGCCAGCAGCTTAAGTGGGGGGGCTGAGGATACGCAGTATTTT
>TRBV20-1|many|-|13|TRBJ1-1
CSAPARRGAEAFF
TGCAGTGCCCCCGCTAGAAGGGGCGCTGAAGCTTTCTTT
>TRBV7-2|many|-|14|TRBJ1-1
CASSVGRQNTEAFF
TGTGCCAGCAGCGTCGGACGGCAGAACACTGAAGCTTTCTTT